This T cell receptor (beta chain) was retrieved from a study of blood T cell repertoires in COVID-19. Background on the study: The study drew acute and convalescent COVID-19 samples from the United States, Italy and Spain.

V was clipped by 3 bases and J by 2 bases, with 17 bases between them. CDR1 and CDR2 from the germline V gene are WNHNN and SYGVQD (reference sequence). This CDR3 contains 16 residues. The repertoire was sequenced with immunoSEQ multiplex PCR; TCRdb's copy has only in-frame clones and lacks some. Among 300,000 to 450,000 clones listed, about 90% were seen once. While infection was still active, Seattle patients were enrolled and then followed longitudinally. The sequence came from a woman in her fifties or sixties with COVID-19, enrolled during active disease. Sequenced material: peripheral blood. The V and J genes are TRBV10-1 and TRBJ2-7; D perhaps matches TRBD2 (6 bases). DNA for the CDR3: TGCGCCAGCAGTGAAAGTCTCGGGGGTGTAACCTACGAGCAGTACTTC. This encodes CASSESLGGVTYEQYF.